What follows describes a single T cell receptor (beta chain). In this sample, this clone turned up a few times. Its specific antigen is unknown. Per-base quality was not reported, and no clone a single base away is much larger than it. Libraries were prepared through the immunoSEQ multiplex PCR assay. For the multiplex PCR, a mixture combining 60 forward primers for TCR Vbeta segments and 13 reverse primers for TCR Jbeta segments was used. The CDR3 region of rearranged TCR beta genes was amplified from genomic DNA by a multiplex PCR assay. Amplified TCR beta libraries were sequenced as 87-base-pair reads on the Illumina HiSeq System. Regarding the original processing steps: A later analysis tallied around 87 million unique TCR beta chains across the 660 or so repertoires, and approximately 12 million of those chains were shared by two or more donors. Raw reads were error-corrected and collapsed into unique sequences by a nearest-neighbor algorithm in which closely related sequences were merged to remove PCR and sequencing errors. CDR3 sequences were aligned to IMGT reference sequences to assign V, D and J gene segments. Each retained sequence needed at least a six-nucleotide match to both a V gene segment and a J gene segment. A rearrangement was called productive if the CDR3 had no stop codons and remained in frame with V and J, and every other rearrangement was called non-productive. CDR3 was defined by IMGT convention, running from the second conserved V-encoded cysteine to the conserved J-encoded phenylalanine. In an earlier analysis of 587 of the donors, sequences lacking an unambiguous match to a single V gene segment were excluded. An earlier analysis of several hundred of the donors classified V segments as functional when productive rearrangements were above 56.7% and as segregating when the standard deviation between donors was above 5%. A statistical classification framework was built for diagnosing cytomegalovirus status from the catalog of TCR beta chain sequences. In a later analysis, TCR nucleotide sequences were compared against IMGT/GENE-DB human TR gene sequences so that V and J genes could be assigned. In a later analysis, CDR3 sequences and most-parsimonious VDJ recombination scenarios were assigned using the TCRdist pipeline. In a later analysis, every TCR beta chain was defined by the combination of its CDR3 amino acid sequence and its V-gene family, and reads without a unique V-gene family were dropped. A later analysis removed several hundred highly shared, low-generation-probability nucleotide sequences to deal with suspected cross-contamination and a sequencing artifact. A later analysis calculated a clonal expansion index for each public chain from normalized within-repertoire ranks of inferred template counts. In a later analysis, generation probabilities were computed using a VDJ recombination model fitted to out-of-frame rearrangements, and the results were checked against IGoR. Hypergeometric tests were used in a later analysis to score TCR-TCR, TCR-HLA and TCR-CMV co-occurrence, with a repertoire-size bias correction applied to the TCR pairs. False discovery rates were estimated in a later analysis by permuting HLA or CMV assignments 20 times. In a later analysis, co-occurring TCRs were grouped using DBSCAN, and TCRdist sequence similarity was added for clustering within HLA-allele-positive subsets. Repertoires with fewer than 30,000 or more than 120,000 public chains were left out of co-occurrence clustering, as were about 5 repertoires with anomalous nucleotide sharing. Entries here come from immuneACCESS through TCRdb and include only in-frame sequences with V and J called. Some clones fail to appear in such tables; in the studies checked, an unresolved V gene covers under half of the shortfall, and the cause of the remainder is unknown. V and J calls and clone size are copied from that table; D and trimming were computed from the DNA. The table for this sample lists 200,000 to 250,000 clones; 60% to 80% of them were counted only once. The ten top clones hold 1.8% of the sample.

The sample is drawn from a study of cytomegalovirus exposure and HLA in healthy donors (dated by TCRdb to about 2017). Background for the entire study: In an earlier analysis of 550 to 750 of the donors, about 260 Gb of sequence data and roughly 100 million unique TCR beta sequences from some 170 million T cells were reported. Roughly 310 gigabases of sequencing data and 70 million to 85 million unique TCR sequences were included in an early release covering 500 to 750 HLA-typed donors. Of the 350 to 400 genotyped donors, 81% fell in the genetic ancestry cluster associated with self-reported Caucasian donors. The study aimed to test whether signatures of past pathogen exposure could be identified by cataloging public T cell receptors. The study profiled the T cell repertoires of about 720 subjects by immunosequencing and related them to cytomegalovirus serostatus. A separate validation cohort of approximately 130 different subjects was used in addition to the 666-subject first cohort. To predict cytomegalovirus infection status, the study combined high-throughput TCR immunosequencing, statistical association of individual TCRs with disease status, and machine learning. To study patterns of TCR occurrence, a later analysis re-analyzed previously published TCR beta repertoires from 550 to 800 donors and added high-resolution HLA genotyping. In the later analysis, no new phenotypic data were used to find candidate immune exposures; instead, reliance was placed on TCR beta sequences and their occurrence across donors. In an earlier analysis of a few hundred of the donors, high-throughput TCR beta sequencing was used to judge whether each TCR beta V gene segment behaved as functional or pseudogenic. Donor age, sex, ethnicity and CMV serostatus were compiled together with the repertoire data. Genome-wide SNP genotypes for about three fifths of the roughly 700 donors were used in a later genetic analysis, which treated that subset as a discovery cohort. Every repertoire in the discovery cohort had been generated on one and the same sequencing platform. Class I and class II HLA loci were covered by the typing at four-digit resolution. The number of typed donors differed by locus: about 620-640 for A, B, C, DRB1 and DQB1; approximately 520 for DQA1; 606 for DPA1; and some 450 for DPB1. A handful of DR-DQ haplotypes were handled as single units for association and clustering because linkage in the cohort was strong. Across some 400 genotyped donors of the cohort, an average of approximately 200,000 unique TCR beta nucleotide sequences per donor were sequenced, and roughly 20% of those sequences were non-productive.

V is clipped by 3 bases and J by 9 bases, and the sequence between their germline boundaries is 14 bases long. Via the germline V gene, CDR1 is ENHRY and CDR2 SYGVKD. Its CDR3 holds 13 amino acids, cysteine through phenylalanine. The only DNA kept is the CDR3, 39 bases in frame from the first base. In total, 630 or so healthy bone marrow donors made up the cohort. Cohort members were all nominally healthy when sampled, although unrecorded immune exposures were likely present. The donor tested CMV seronegative and was one of the 352 seronegative cohort members. A peripheral blood sample was collected from each donor, and TCR beta sequencing was performed on peripheral blood mononuclear cells. Genomic DNA was extracted from the blood cell samples with the Qiagen DNeasy Blood Extraction Kit. Results and caveats for the whole study, not just this receptor: In the study, 150 to 200 TCR beta chains were listed as associated with cytomegalovirus. For the cohort, immune exposure information was limited to CMV serostatus. It was suggested by the authors that the approach could potentially be generalized to other disease states and immunological phenotypes. A later analysis found that TCR association rates varied across HLA loci, with DRB1 alleles showing the most associated TCRs and HLA-C alleles the fewest. A further reported finding was that TCR beta sequences accurately predicted the HLA-A and HLA-B alleles for most subjects in the first cohort. A cluster of highly shared sequence variants was judged likely to represent a technical artifact of the sequencing pipeline. A later genetic analysis reported fewer N-insertions in productive TCRs among donors in an Asian-associated ancestry cluster than the approximately 670-donor mean. In a later genetic analysis, a missense DCLRE1C variant was associated with V-gene and J-gene trimming of TCR beta chains, and the association was replicated in an independent cohort. Only TCR beta chains were sequenced in this cohort, and the absence of alpha or paired-chain data limited detectable features. A later analysis found that HLA-associated TCR beta chains were more clonally expanded and had lower generation probabilities than equally common non-associated chains. Several of the top co-occurrence clusters appeared to be linked to parvovirus B19, influenza, CMV and Epstein-Barr virus, according to a later analysis. In an earlier analysis of about 600 of the donors, most TCR beta V segments appeared in productive rearrangements about 87% or about 30% of the time, broadly matching IMGT annotations. In a later analysis, most CMV-associated TCR beta chains were found to appear HLA-restricted, with HLA associations seemingly driven largely by CMV exposure. Some IMGT-functional V segments, including TRBV6-2 and TRBV6-3, could not be told apart with the 87-base-pair reads, so those segments were excluded. Most TCR sequences were seen in very few donors, while some public TCRs were found in many individuals. Linkage disequilibrium might explain the correlated functional status among segregating V segments, but an unknown experimental factor could not be excluded. HLA typing was unavailable for some donors at each locus, so association tests used only the typed subset. In vitro tests confirmed that a few of the cytomegalovirus-associated TCR beta chains recognize cytomegalovirus antigens. In both the original and validation cohorts, the classifier was reported to diagnose cytomegalovirus status with high specificity and sensitivity. When HLA alleles, especially DR and DQ, strongly co-occurred, attributing TCR associations to individual alleles was difficult. A later analysis associated 16,951 TCR beta sequences with specific HLA alleles at a false discovery rate of 0.05. Because counts were too low, roughly 16 rarely observed V segments, including chromosome 9 orphons, were left out of the earlier analysis of approximately 500 of the donors. Roughly uniform sequencing depth across donors was assumed in presence/absence analyses, although this assumption may not hold.

Here the chain combines TRBV10-3 and TRBJ2-5; perhaps TRBD2 is the D gene, with 7 bases matching. Input material: PBMCs. This clonotype was obtained from a woman in her twenties or thirties in good health and CMV-seronegative. The sequence in DNA is TGTGCCATCAGTGACTTAGGGGGGGAGGCCCAGTACTTC. It translates to CAISDLGGEAQYF.